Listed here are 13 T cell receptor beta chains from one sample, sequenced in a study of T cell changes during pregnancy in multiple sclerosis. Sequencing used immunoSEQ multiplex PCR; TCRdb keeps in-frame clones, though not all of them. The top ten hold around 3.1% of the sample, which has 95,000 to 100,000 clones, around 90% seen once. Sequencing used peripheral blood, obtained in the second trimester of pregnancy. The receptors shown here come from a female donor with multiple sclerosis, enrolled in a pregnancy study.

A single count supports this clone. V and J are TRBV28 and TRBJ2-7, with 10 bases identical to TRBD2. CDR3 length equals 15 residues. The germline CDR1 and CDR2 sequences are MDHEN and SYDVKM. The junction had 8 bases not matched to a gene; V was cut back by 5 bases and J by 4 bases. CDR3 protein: CASSPQAGGPYEQYF. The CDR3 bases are TGTGCCAGCAGTCCTCAAGCGGGAGGGCCTTACGAGCAGTACTTC.

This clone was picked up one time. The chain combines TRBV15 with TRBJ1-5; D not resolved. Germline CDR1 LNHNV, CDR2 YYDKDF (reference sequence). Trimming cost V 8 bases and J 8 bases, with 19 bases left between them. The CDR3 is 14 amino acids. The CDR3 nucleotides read TGTGCCACCGCCCTTGACCGGGGTTGGGAGCCCCAGCATTTT. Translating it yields CATALDRGWEPQHF.

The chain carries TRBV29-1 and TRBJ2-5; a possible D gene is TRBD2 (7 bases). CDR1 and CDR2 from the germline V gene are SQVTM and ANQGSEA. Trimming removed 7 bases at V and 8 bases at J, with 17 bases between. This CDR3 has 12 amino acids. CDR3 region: CSAPGGRGTQYF. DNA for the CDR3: TGCAGCGCCCCGGGGGGCAGGGGAACCCAGTACTTC.

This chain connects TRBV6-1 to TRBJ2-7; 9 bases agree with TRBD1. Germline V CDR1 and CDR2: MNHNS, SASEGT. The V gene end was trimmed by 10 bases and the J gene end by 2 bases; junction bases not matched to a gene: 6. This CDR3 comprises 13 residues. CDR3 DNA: TGTGCCACCATCCGGGACAGGGCCTACGAGCAGTACTTC. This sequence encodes CATIRDRAYEQYF.

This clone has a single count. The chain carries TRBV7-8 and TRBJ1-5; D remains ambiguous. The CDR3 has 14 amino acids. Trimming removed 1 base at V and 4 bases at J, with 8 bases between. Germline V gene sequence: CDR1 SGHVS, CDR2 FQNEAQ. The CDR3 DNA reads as TGTGCCAGCAGCTTAGACTCCGGGAATCAGCCCCAGCATTTT. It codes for CASSLDSGNQPQHF.

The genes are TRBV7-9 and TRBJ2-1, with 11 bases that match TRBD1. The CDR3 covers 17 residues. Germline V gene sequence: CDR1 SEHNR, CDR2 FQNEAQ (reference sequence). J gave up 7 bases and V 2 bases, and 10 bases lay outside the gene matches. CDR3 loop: CASSLRGPGQGANEQFF. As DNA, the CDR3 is TGTGCCAGCAGCTTAAGGGGCCCAGGACAGGGGGCAAATGAGCAGTTCTTC. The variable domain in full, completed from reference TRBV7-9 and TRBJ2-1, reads DTGVSQNPRHKITKRGQNVTFRCDPISEHNRLYWYRQTLGQGPEFLTYFQNEAQLEKSRLLSDRFSAERPKGSFSTLEIQRTEQGDSAMYLCASSLRGPGQGANEQFFGPGTRLTVL.

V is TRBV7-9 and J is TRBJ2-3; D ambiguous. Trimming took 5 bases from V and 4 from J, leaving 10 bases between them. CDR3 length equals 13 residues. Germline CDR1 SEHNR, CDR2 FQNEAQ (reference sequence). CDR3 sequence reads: CASSPLSPDTQYF. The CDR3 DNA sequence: TGTGCCAGCAGCCCCTTGTCCCCAGATACGCAGTATTTT.

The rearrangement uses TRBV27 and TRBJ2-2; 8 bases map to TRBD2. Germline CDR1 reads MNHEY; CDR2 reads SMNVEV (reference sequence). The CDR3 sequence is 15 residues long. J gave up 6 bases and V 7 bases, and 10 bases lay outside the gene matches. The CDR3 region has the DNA TGTGCCAGCACCCAAGGGGGACTAGTATCCGGGGAGCTGTTTTTT. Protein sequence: CASTQGGLVSGELFF.

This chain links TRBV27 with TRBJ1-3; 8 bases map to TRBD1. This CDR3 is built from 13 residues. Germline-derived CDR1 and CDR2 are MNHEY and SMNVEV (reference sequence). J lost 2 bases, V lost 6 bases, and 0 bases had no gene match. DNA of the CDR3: TGTGCCAGCAGACAGGGGGCTGGAAACACCATATATTTT. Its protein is CASRQGAGNTIYF.

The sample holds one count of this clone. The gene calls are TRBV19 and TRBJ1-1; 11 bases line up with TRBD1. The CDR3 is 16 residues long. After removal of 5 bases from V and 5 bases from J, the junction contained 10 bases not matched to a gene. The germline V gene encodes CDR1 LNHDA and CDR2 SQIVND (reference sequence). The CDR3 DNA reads TGTGCCAGTAGTCCTAGGACAGGGGGCGCTGGGACTGAAGCTTTCTTT. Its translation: CASSPRTGGAGTEAFF.

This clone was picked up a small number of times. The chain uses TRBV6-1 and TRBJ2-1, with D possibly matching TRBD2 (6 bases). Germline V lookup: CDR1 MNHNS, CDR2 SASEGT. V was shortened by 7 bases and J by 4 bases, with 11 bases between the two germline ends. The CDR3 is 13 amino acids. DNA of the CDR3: TGTGCCAGCACCCCGGGGGAATACAATGAGCAGTTCTTC. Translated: CASTPGEYNEQFF.

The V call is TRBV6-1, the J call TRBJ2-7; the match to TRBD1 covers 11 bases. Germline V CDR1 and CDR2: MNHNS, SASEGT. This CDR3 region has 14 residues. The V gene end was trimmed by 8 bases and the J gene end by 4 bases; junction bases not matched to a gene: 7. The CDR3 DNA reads TGTGCCAGCCTCGGGACAGGGGGTTTATACGAGCAGTACTTC. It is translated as CASLGTGGLYEQYF.

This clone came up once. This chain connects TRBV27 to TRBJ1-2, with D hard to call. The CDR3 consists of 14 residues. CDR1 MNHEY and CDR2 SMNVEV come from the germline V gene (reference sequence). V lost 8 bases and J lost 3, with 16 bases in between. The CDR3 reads CASGYIGYDYGYTF. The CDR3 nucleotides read TGTGCCAGCGGATATATCGGGTACGACTATGGCTACACCTTC.